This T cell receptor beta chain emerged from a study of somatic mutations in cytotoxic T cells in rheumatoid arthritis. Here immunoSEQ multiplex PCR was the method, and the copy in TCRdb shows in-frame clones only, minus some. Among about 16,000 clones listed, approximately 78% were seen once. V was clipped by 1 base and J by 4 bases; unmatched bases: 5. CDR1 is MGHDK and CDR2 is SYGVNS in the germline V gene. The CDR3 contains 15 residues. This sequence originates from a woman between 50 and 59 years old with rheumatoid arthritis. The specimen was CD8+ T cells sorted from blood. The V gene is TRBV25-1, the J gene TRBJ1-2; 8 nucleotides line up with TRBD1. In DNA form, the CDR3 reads TGTGCCAGCAGTGAATTAGGGACAGGATTCTATGGCTACACCTTC. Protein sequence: CASSELGTGFYGYTF.